This paragraph covers one T cell receptor (beta chain) sequence. This entry belongs to a study of OX40 agonist ivuxolimab in advanced cancers. Across the study: Ivuxolimab, an agonistic anti-OX40 (CD134) antibody, was given to patients.

The repertoire was sequenced with immunoSEQ multiplex PCR; TCRdb's copy has only in-frame clones and lacks some. Here the sample spans approximately 76,000 clones, about 89% being singletons. The sequencing used CD4+ or CD8+ T cells sorted from blood, collected in a trial of the OX40 agonist ivuxolimab. This TCR derives from an adult with an advanced solid tumor such as melanoma, head and neck, liver or kidney cancer.

CDR3 sequence (DNA): TGTGCCAGCAGCCTAAGGACAGAATCCTACGAGCAGTACTTC. Translating it yields CASSLRTESYEQYF. The gene calls are TRBV5-5 and TRBJ2-7, with D perhaps TRBD1 (6 bases). The V end lost 4 bases, the J end lost 1 base, and 12 bases lay between the germline ends. The CDR3 extends over 14 amino acids. Per the germline V gene, CDR1 is SGHKS and CDR2 is YYEKEE (reference sequence).